The present TCR beta chain was sequenced within a study of blood T cells in healthy people across ages. The CDR3 spans 12 residues. Trimming took 2 bases from V and 11 from J, leaving 10 bases between them. Germline CDR1 reads LGHNT; CDR2 reads FRNRAP. The second PCR ran about 6 to 12 cycles with a sample-barcoded 5' primer and J-beta primers. TCRdb reanalysed the 5' RACE reads using MiXCR and keeps one entry per CDR3 protein. The sample records around 780,000 distinct CDR3 sequences, roughly 56% being singletons. This clonotype originated in a man between 40 and 49 years old in good health. Sequenced input: blood. The J gene is TRBJ2-1, the V gene TRBV12-5; D gene ambiguous. The CDR3, as DNA: TGTGCTAGTGGTTTGTGGGGTGCCCAGCAGTTCTTC. It is translated as CASGLWGAQQFF.